The 8 T cell receptor beta chains given below trace back to one sample, sequenced in a study of cytomegalovirus exposure and HLA in healthy donors. The PCR used 60 Vbeta and 13 Jbeta primers. TCRdb's table, derived via immunoSEQ multiplex PCR, lists solely in-frame clones and lacks some. Of fewer than 100,000 clones detected, around 73% appear once; the ten largest clones hold less than 1.5%. The sample comprised PBMCs. These receptors originate from a female donor in good health and CMV-seronegative.

This sequence joins TRBV15 and TRBJ2-5; 8 bases agree with TRBD1. The CDR3 is made up of 16 amino acids. The trim removed 0 bases at V and 3 bases at J, leaving 6 bases unmatched. Germline V gene data show CDR1 as LNHNV and CDR2 as YYDKDF (reference sequence). The CDR3 loop is CATSREDRAMEETQYF. In nucleotides, the CDR3 is TGTGCCACCAGCAGAGAGGACAGGGCCATGGAAGAGACCCAGTACTTC.

The genes are TRBV11-2 and TRBJ2-7; D remains unclear. Per the germline V gene, CDR1 is SGHAT and CDR2 is FQNNGV. The CDR3 sequence is 14 residues long. Trimming took off 1 base at V and 2 bases at J, with 9 bases between the two ends. The CDR3 loop reads CASSLVQSTYEQYF. The CDR3 DNA follows: TGTGCCAGCAGCTTAGTGCAGTCCACCTACGAGCAGTACTTC.

This clone has only one observation. J is TRBJ1-5 and V is TRBV6-1; D may be TRBD1 (6 bases). Germline V gene lookup returns CDR1 MNHNS and CDR2 SASEGT. V dropped 4 bases and J dropped 5 bases, with 9 bases sitting between them. This CDR3 is built from 13 residues. The DNA of the CDR3 is TGTGCCAGCAGTGGAGCAGGGGATCAGCCCCAGCATTTT. It codes for CASSGAGDQPQHF.

The rearrangement joins TRBV28 to TRBJ1-5, with 8 bases lining up with TRBD1. This CDR3 contains 15 residues. Germline V gene sequence: CDR1 MDHEN, CDR2 SYDVKM. Trimming cost V 5 bases and J 6 bases; bases outside gene matches: 9. This CDR3 is CASSPPGQVSQPQHF. The CDR3 DNA is TGTGCCAGCAGTCCCCCGGGACAGGTTAGTCAGCCCCAGCATTTT.

This sequence joins TRBV18 and TRBJ2-3; 7 bases are shared with TRBD1. The CDR3 is 14 residues long. Germline assignment: CDR1 KGHSH and CDR2 LQKENI. V shed 4 bases, J shed 1 base, and the junction held 2 bases outside the gene matches. CDR3 DNA: TGTGCCAGCTCACGTACAGGGGGCACAGATACGCAGTATTTT. Amino acids: CASSRTGGTDTQYF.

The gene calls are TRBV7-2 and TRBJ2-3, with TRBD2 as a possible D gene (5 bases). Trimming removed 7 bases at V and 2 bases at J, with 10 bases between. Per the germline V gene, CDR1 is SGHTA and CDR2 is FQGNSA. The CDR3 length is 13 residues. The CDR3, as DNA: TGTGCCAGCAAGGACGGGGACACAGATACGCAGTATTTT. Protein product: CASKDGDTDTQYF.

V is TRBV7-6 and J is TRBJ2-2; TRBD2 matches 14 bases. CDR1 and CDR2 from the germline V gene are SGHVS and FNYEAQ. The V and J ends lost 1 base and 4 bases, in that order; junction bases with no gene match: 5. The CDR3 loop spans 18 amino acids. The CDR3: CASSLVYGTSGSTGELFF. Here the CDR3 DNA reads TGTGCCAGCAGCTTAGTCTATGGGACTAGCGGGAGCACCGGGGAGCTGTTTTTT.

The chain is built from TRBV29-1 and TRBJ1-3, with D uncertain. Germline V gives CDR1 SQVTM, CDR2 ANQGSEA. This CDR3 has 13 amino acids. The V end lost 7 bases, the J end lost 2 bases, and 12 bases lay between the germline ends. This CDR3 is CSARHAAGNTIYF. In DNA form, the CDR3 reads TGCAGCGCCAGACACGCCGCTGGAAACACCATATATTTT. The full variable domain, its missing parts supplied by reference TRBV29-1 and TRBJ1-3, is SAVISQKPSRDICQRGTSLTIQCQVDSQVTMMFWYRQQPGQSLTLIATANQGSEATYESGFVIDKFPISRPNLTFSTLTVSNMSPEDSSIYLCSARHAAGNTIYFGEGSWLTVV.